The clone carrying this T cell receptor beta chain was picked up a small number of times. The antigen remains unidentified. This record comes from a study of beta chain features in type 1 diabetes. About the research overall: Examination covered under 110 million sorted cells spanning all samples.

Germline assignment: CDR1 MGHRA and CDR2 YSYEKL. V lost 3 bases, J lost 3 bases, and 6 bases lay in between. This CDR3 comprises 13 residues. The investigators reverse transcribed all of the isolated RNA, so they sequenced expressed TCRB transcripts. Here immunoSEQ multiplex PCR was the method, and the copy in TCRdb shows in-frame clones only, minus some. The table has roughly 330,000 clones, about 14% seen once. Broader study findings: Moderate but significant shortening of TCRB CDR3s was recorded in all four CD4+ subsets from Type 1 diabetes patients.

The sequence derives from a woman in her late teens or twenties with type 1 diabetes. V is TRBV4-1 and J is TRBJ2-1; D might be TRBD1 (5 bases). Sequencing used naive CD4+ T cells from blood. The CDR3 sequence is CASSHRDYNEQFF. DNA for the CDR3: TGCGCCAGCAGCCACAGGGACTACAATGAGCAGTTCTTC.